Listed below are T cell receptor beta chains from one sample, sequenced in a study of OX40 agonist ivuxolimab in advanced cancers. Sequencing was performed with immunoSEQ multiplex PCR; in TCRdb, only in-frame clones are kept and a portion is missing. The sample lists about 98,000 clones; roughly 93% were seen once. The source was CD4+ or CD8+ T cells sorted from blood, collected in a trial of the OX40 agonist ivuxolimab. The receptors shown here come from an adult with an advanced solid tumor such as melanoma, head and neck, liver or kidney cancer. CDR3s include the opening cysteine and the closing phenylalanine or tryptophan. Fields, in order: V gene, J gene, clone size, D gene, CDR3 DNA, CDR3 protein. The D gene is left open where the match is weak. Rows may omit the clone size; those that give it use once, few, many or a size class.

>TRBV6-6|TRBJ1-5|-|-
TGTGCCAGCAGTTACGGACCCTATAGCAATCAGCCCCAGCATTTT
CASSYGPYSNQPQHF
>TRBV7-2|TRBJ1-2|-|-
TGTGCCAGCAGCTTAAGGGCCGGGCCTGATTATGGCTACACCTTC
CASSLRAGPDYGYTF
>TRBV28|TRBJ1-1|-|-
TGTGCCAGCAGTTTAAGTTCGCCGATGAACACTGAAGCTTTCTTT
CASSLSSPMNTEAFF
>TRBV19|TRBJ1-5|few|-
TGTGCCAGTAAAGGGCAGTTCAATCAGCCCCAGCATTTT
CASKGQFNQPQHF
>TRBV7-9|TRBJ1-1|-|-
TGTGCCAGCAGCTCCCCAGCGGGGGGCAGTGGGAGGTCCACTGAAGCTTTCTTT
CASSSPAGGSGRSTEAFF
>TRBV11-2|TRBJ2-1|once|TRBD1
TGTGCCAGCAGCTTAGGCCGGGACAGGTACAATGAGCAGTTCTTC
CASSLGRDRYNEQFF
>TRBV5-1|TRBJ2-3|once|TRBD2
TGCGCCAGCAGCTTTAGCGGGGAGCCCACAGATACGCAGTATTTT
CASSFSGEPTDTQYF
>TRBV7-2|TRBJ2-3|-|-
TGTGCCAGCAGCTTACAGTTTGCAGATACGCAGTATTTT
CASSLQFADTQYF
>TRBV15|TRBJ2-1|-|TRBD2
TGTGCCACCAGCAGAGATCGGACTAGCTACAATGAGCAGTTCTTC
CATSRDRTSYNEQFF
>TRBV7-9|TRBJ2-6|-|-
TGTGCCAGCAGTCCCTCTGGGGCCAACGTCCTGACTTTC
CASSPSGANVLTF